Shown below are 21 T cell receptor beta chains from a single sample sequenced in a study of T-cell reconstitution after alpha-beta-depleted transplantation in children (dated by TCRdb to 2016 to 2017). The library was made by PCR. The sequencing machine was an Illumina HiSeq 2500. Molecular barcoding was employed in the preparation of TCR libraries, with unique molecular identifiers being used to normalize TCRbeta repertoire quantification. TCRdb itself trimmed the public reads at Q25 with fastp, ran MiXCR and retained productive beta chains. Every entry covers one CDR3 protein and lists the most common genes and DNA from its rows. This sample comprises 490,000 or so distinct CDR3 sequences, around 12% of them detected only once. The ten largest clonotypes hold 5% to 6% of the sample. Material: PBMCs from the stem cell graft donor, obtained from the stem cell graft. The receptors were sampled from a human donor who donated a stem cell graft to a child with combined immunodeficiency.

The chain carries TRBV14 and TRBJ2-1, with 9 nucleotides matching TRBD2. There are 15 residues in the CDR3. The V segment lost 1 base and the J segment 5 bases; nucleotides outside the gene matches: 3. Germline loops: CDR1 SGHDN, CDR2 FVKESK. CDR3: CASSQVAGVHNEQFF. The DNA of the CDR3 is TGTGCCAGCAGCCAAGTAGCGGGAGTGCACAATGAGCAGTTCTTC.

This rearrangement joins TRBV25-1 to TRBJ2-2; a possible D gene is TRBD1 (5 bases). V lost 3 bases and J 3 bases, leaving 11 bases between the germline ends. Germline-derived CDR1 and CDR2 are MGHDK and SYGVNS. CDR3 size: 15 residues. The CDR3 DNA reads TGTGCCAGCAGTGACCAGGGTTTACACACCGGGGAGCTGTTTTTT. Its protein product is CASSDQGLHTGELFF.

This clonotype was seen at least ten times. For the CDR3, the DNA is TGTGCCAGCAGTATATCTCTAGGAGCAGCCAAAAACATTCAGTACTTC. It encodes CASSISLGAAKNIQYF. The V call is TRBV12-3 or TRBV12-4, the J call TRBJ2-4; D call uncertain. V dropped 5 bases and J dropped 0 bases, with 14 bases sitting between them. The CDR3 has 16 amino acids.

This clonotype appeared a few times. The chain employs TRBV4-3 and TRBJ2-3, with 9 bases fitting TRBD2. Germline V gene lookup returns CDR1 LGHNA and CDR2 YSLEER. J gave up 0 bases and V 0 bases, and 13 bases lay outside the gene matches. This CDR3 has 20 amino acids. CDR3 nucleotides: TGCGCCAGCAGCCAAGACCCAGTAGCGGGAGCTGGGACTAGCACAGATACGCAGTATTTT. This gives the protein CASSQDPVAGAGTSTDTQYF.

Of note for this clonotype: A read error may explain this, as a much larger clone is one base away. The gene calls are TRBV6-5 and TRBJ2-7; D is ambiguous. The CDR3 is 14 residues long. Germline V lookup: CDR1 MNHEY, CDR2 SVGAGI. Deletions cut 0 bases from V and 6 bases from J, with 12 bases between. The DNA for the CDR3 is TGTGCCAGCAGTTACTCGGTCATGGGTTCCGAGCAGTACTTC. It encodes CASSYSVMGSEQYF.

The chain uses TRBV10-3 and TRBJ2-1; TRBD2 matches 11 bases. Germline CDR1 and CDR2: ENHRY and SYGVKD. CDR3 length equals 15 residues. Trimming took 5 bases from V and 4 from J; bases not matched to a gene: 4. The CDR3 nucleotides read TGTGCCATCAGTACCGGGACTAGCGGATACAATGAGCAGTTCTTC. Its protein product is CAISTGTSGYNEQFF.

This clonotype was counted a few times. The chain joins TRBV27 to TRBJ2-1; D not certain. The V gene lost 6 bases and the J gene lost 5 bases, with 11 bases spanning the gap. Germline V gene data show CDR1 as MNHEY and CDR2 as SMNVEV (reference sequence). The length of the CDR3 is 13 residues. The CDR3: CASSPLWNNEQFF. CDR3 sequence (DNA): TGTGCCAGCAGCCCTTTGTGGAACAATGAGCAGTTCTTC.

A few counts support this clonotype. The chain joins TRBV5-6 to TRBJ2-7, with D uncertain. CDR1 is SGHDT, CDR2 YYEEEE, per germline. The ends were cut back, 0 bases at V and 3 bases at J, with 13 bases in the middle. The length of the CDR3 is 15 residues. CDR3 sequence (DNA): TGTGCCAGCAGCTTGGGTTCACGCGCCCTCTACGAGCAGTACTTC. Its translation is CASSLGSRALYEQYF.

This clonotype was seen only a few times. The V gene is TRBV9, the J gene TRBJ2-3; the D gene is possibly TRBD2 (7 bases). In germline, CDR1 is SGDLS, CDR2 YYNGEE. V lost 4 bases and J 3 bases, leaving 15 bases between the germline ends. The CDR3 has 15 residues. The CDR3 here is CASSTTGGPTDTQYF. The CDR3 DNA sequence: TGTGCCAGCAGCACTACGGGGGGCCCTACAGATACGCAGTATTTT. The full variable domain, its missing parts supplied by reference TRBV9 and TRBJ2-3, is DSGVTQTPKHLITATGQRVTLRCSPRSGDLSVYWYQQSLDQGLQFLIQYYNGEERAKGNILERFSAQQFPDLHSELNLSSLELGDSALYFCASSTTGGPTDTQYFGPGTRLTVL.

This clonotype has just a few counts. The chain couples TRBV6-6 to TRBJ1-2; D is ambiguous. Trimming shortened V by 6 bases and J by 1 base, and 6 bases separated the two germline ends. The CDR3 sequence is 12 residues long. Germline assignment: CDR1 MNHNY and CDR2 SVGAGI (reference sequence). In DNA form, the CDR3 reads TGTGCCAGCAGCCGTCTTAACTATGGCTACACCTTC. This sequence encodes CASSRLNYGYTF.

This clonotype has ten or more counts. The chain carries TRBV5-6 and TRBJ2-3; TRBD1 is a possible D gene (6 bases). The CDR3 covers 15 residues. V was trimmed by 2 bases and J by 2 bases, leaving 12 bases between them. Germline loops: CDR1 SGHDT, CDR2 YYEEEE. DNA for the CDR3: TGTGCCAGCAGCTTCGTCGACAGGTTCACAGATACGCAGTATTTT. Protein sequence: CASSFVDRFTDTQYF.

This clonotype has ten or more counts. The V and J genes are TRBV24-1 and TRBJ2-5; no clear D. V was pared by 4 bases and J by 2 bases, with 7 bases between. Germline-derived CDR1 and CDR2 are KGHDR and SFDVKD. This CDR3 contains 13 residues. The CDR3 protein is CATSENPQETQYF. In DNA, the CDR3 is TGTGCCACCAGTGAGAACCCGCAAGAGACCCAGTACTTC.

The chain recombines TRBV10-2 with TRBJ1-3; tentatively, D is TRBD1 (5 bases). Trimming shortened V by 0 bases and J by 0 bases, and 9 bases separated the two germline ends. The CDR3 has 16 residues. Germline V lookup: CDR1 WSHSY, CDR2 SAAADI. CDR3 sequence (DNA): TGCGCCAGCAGTGAGTCCGCAGGGTCCTCTGGAAACACCATATATTTT. It is translated as CASSESAGSSGNTIYF.

There are a few counts of this clonotype. The chain recombines TRBV7-2 with TRBJ2-7; D may be TRBD2 (6 bases). V was pared by 2 bases and J by 5 bases, with 13 bases between. Germline values: CDR1 SGHTA, CDR2 FQGNSA. The CDR3 length is 14 residues. CDR3 residues: CASSLTGRSHEQYF. The DNA for the CDR3 is TGTGCCAGCAGCTTAACCGGGAGATCCCACGAGCAGTACTTC. Full variable domain (remainder filled in from reference TRBV7-2 and TRBJ2-7): GAGVSQSPSNKVTEKGKDVELRCDPISGHTALYWYRQSLGQGLEFLIYFQGNSAPDKSGLPSDRFSAERTGGSVSTLTIQRTQQEDSAVYLCASSLTGRSHEQYFGPGTRLTVT.

This clonotype was observed at least ten times. The V and J genes are TRBV28 and TRBJ2-3; 10 nucleotides agree with TRBD1. The CDR3 length is 16 residues. Germline CDR1 and CDR2: MDHEN and SYDVKM. V trimming: 7 bases; J trimming: 6 bases; junction bases outside the gene matches: 13. The CDR3 region has the DNA TGTGCCAGCACCGTCAATCGGGGACAGGGGACGGATACGCAGTATTTT. It codes for CASTVNRGQGTDTQYF. The full variable domain, in which reference TRBV28 and TRBJ2-3 provide the parts outside the CDR3, is DVKVTQSSRYLVKRTGEKVFLECVQDMDHENMFWYRQDPGLGLRLIYFSYDVKMKEKGDIPEGYSVSREKKERFSLILESASTNQTSMYLCASTVNRGQGTDTQYFGPGTRLTVL.

The table lists this clonotype with many counts. The genes are TRBV15 and TRBJ2-2, with D perhaps being TRBD1 or TRBD2 (5 bases each). Germline CDR1 LNHNV, CDR2 YYDKDF (reference sequence). The CDR3 has 14 residues. V lost 5 bases and J lost 6, with 13 bases in between. The CDR3 protein is CATSFRRGPGELFF. The CDR3 region has the DNA TGTGCCACCAGCTTCAGAAGGGGACCCGGGGAGCTGTTTTTT.

The chain uses TRBV5-1 and TRBJ2-3; 7 bases are shared with TRBD2. The length of the CDR3 is 17 residues. V lost 4 bases to trimming and J lost 1 base; unmatched junction nucleotides: 12. CDR1 is SGHRS, CDR2 YFSETQ, per germline. CDR3 sequence (DNA): TGCGCCAGCAGCACCCAGCCTAGCGGCTCTGGCACAGATACGCAGTATTTT. This gives the protein CASSTQPSGSGTDTQYF.

The chain links TRBV20-1 to TRBJ2-5; D gene ambiguous. Between the trimmed V and J ends, which lost 6 bases and 1 base, there was a span of 18 bases. The length of the CDR3 is 15 residues. Germline V CDR1 and CDR2: DFQATT, SNEGSKA (reference sequence). The CDR3 loop reads CSATPLEISQETQYF. The CDR3 nucleotides are TGCAGTGCCACCCCCTTGGAAATTTCCCAAGAGACCCAGTACTTC.

V gene TRBV7-8 combines with J gene TRBJ2-1; D remains ambiguous. The CDR3 runs to 14 residues. Germline CDR1 reads SGHVS; CDR2 reads FQNEAQ. Trimming pared 6 bases from V and 1 base from J, leaving 10 bases between. CDR3 residues: CASRKDHSYNEQFF. Written as DNA, the CDR3 is TGTGCCAGCAGAAAGGACCATTCCTACAATGAGCAGTTCTTC. The full variable domain, rest sourced from reference TRBV7-8 and TRBJ2-1, is GAGVSQSPRYKVAKRGQDVALRCDPISGHVSLFWYQQALGQGPEFLTYFQNEAQLDKSGLPSDRFFAERPEGSVSTLKIQRTQQEDSAVYLCASRKDHSYNEQFFGPGTRLTVL.

V usage is TRBV11-3 and J usage is TRBJ1-2, with 7 bases identical to TRBD1. Germline CDR1 SGHNT, CDR2 YENEEA. The trim removed 5 bases at V and 0 bases at J, leaving 6 bases unmatched. The CDR3 covers 15 residues. The DNA of the CDR3 is TGTGCCAGCAGCCTCCGGGACAGACCTAACTATGGCTACACCTTC. Translated: CASSLRDRPNYGYTF. The variable domain in full, with the rest retrieved from reference TRBV11-3 and TRBJ1-2, is EAGVVQSPRYKIIEKKQPVAFWCNPISGHNTLYWYLQNLGQGPELLIRYENEEAVDDSQLPKDRFSAERLKGVDSTLKIQPAELGDSAVYLCASSLRDRPNYGYTFGSGTRLTVV.

This clonotype was found many times. The chain employs TRBV7-2 and TRBJ2-1; D gene ambiguous. The CDR3 is 15 residues long. Trimming shortened V by 6 bases and J by 0 bases, and 12 bases separated the two germline ends. Germline CDR1 is SGHTA and CDR2 is FQGNSA. The chain's CDR3 is CASRPRAYSYNEQFF. CDR3 DNA: TGTGCCAGCAGACCCCGGGCCTACTCCTACAATGAGCAGTTCTTC.